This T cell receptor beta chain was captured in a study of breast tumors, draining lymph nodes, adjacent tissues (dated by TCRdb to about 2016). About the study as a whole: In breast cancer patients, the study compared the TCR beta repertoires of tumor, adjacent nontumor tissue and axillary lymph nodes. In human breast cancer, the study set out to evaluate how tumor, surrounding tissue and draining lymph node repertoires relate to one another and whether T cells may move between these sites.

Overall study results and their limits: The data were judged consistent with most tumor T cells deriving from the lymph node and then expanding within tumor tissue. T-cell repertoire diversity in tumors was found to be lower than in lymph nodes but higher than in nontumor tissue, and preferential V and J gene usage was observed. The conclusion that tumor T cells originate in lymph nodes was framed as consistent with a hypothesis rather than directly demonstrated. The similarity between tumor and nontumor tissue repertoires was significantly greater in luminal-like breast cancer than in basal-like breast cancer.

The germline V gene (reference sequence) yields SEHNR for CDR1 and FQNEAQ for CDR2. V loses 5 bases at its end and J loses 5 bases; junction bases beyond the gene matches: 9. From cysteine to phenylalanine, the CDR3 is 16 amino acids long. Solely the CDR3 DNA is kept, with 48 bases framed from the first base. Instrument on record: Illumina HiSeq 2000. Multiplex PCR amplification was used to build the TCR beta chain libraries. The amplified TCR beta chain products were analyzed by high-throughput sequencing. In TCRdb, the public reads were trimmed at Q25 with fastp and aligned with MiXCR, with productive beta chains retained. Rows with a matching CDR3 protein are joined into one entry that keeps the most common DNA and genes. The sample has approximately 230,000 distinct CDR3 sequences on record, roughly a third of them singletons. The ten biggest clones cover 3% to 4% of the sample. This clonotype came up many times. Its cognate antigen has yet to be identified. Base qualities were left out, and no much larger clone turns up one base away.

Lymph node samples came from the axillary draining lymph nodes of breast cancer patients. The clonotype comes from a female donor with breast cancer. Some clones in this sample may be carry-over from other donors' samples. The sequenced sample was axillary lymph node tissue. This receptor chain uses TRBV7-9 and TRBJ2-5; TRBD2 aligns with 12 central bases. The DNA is TGTGCCAGCAGCCCAAGACTAGCGGGAGTAAGGGAGACCCAGTACTTC. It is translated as CASSPRLAGVRETQYF.